The 24 T cell receptor beta chains below come from one sample, sequenced in a study of ipilimumab plus nivolumab after autologous stem cell transplantation. TCRdb's table, derived via immunoSEQ multiplex PCR, lists solely in-frame clones and lacks some. This sample carries about 4,800 clones, approximately 70% of them seen once, and the ten largest clones take roughly 27%. Sequenced here: PBMCs, sampled in a trial of ipilimumab plus nivolumab as post-transplant consolidation. These receptors came from a male donor with multiple myeloma.

This clone was picked up a small number of times. V is TRBV27 and J is TRBJ2-1; D perhaps matches TRBD2 (5 bases). Germline CDR1 reads MNHEY; CDR2 reads SMNVEV (reference sequence). Trimming took 4 bases from V and 8 from J, leaving 9 bases between them. CDR3 size: 12 residues. The CDR3 sequence: CASSYGNDEQFF. The CDR3 DNA sequence: TGTGCCAGCAGTTACGGGAACGATGAGCAGTTCTTC.

This chain links TRBV7-9 with TRBJ1-1; a weak D match, TRBD1 (6 bases). The germline V gene has CDR1 SEHNR and CDR2 FQNEAQ (reference sequence). V dropped 5 bases and J dropped 5 bases, with 18 bases sitting between them. This CDR3 region has 15 residues. The CDR3 loop is CASSPRTALGTEAFF. CDR3 nucleotide sequence: TGTGCCAGCAGCCCCCGGACAGCCTTGGGGACTGAAGCTTTCTTT.

In this sample, this clone is medium-sized (0.01 to 0.1%). The chain uses TRBV7-3 and TRBJ2-2; unclear D gene. The CDR3 has 14 amino acids. Germline CDR1 is SGHTA and CDR2 is FQGTGA. The V gene lost 6 bases and the J gene lost 1 base, with 9 bases spanning the gap. The CDR3 bases are TGTGCCAGCAGGGACGGCTGGAACACCGGGGAGCTGTTTTTT. Its translation is CASRDGWNTGELFF.

This clone turned up a few times. The V and J genes are TRBV28 and TRBJ2-5, with TRBD2 as a possible D gene (7 bases). This CDR3 comprises 16 residues. V gave up 3 bases and J gave up 0 bases, with 14 bases separating them. CDR1 and CDR2 from the germline V gene are MDHEN and SYDVKM. The CDR3 loop reads CASSFPGGGDQETQYF. The CDR3 nucleotides read TGTGCCAGCAGTTTCCCAGGAGGGGGGGACCAAGAGACCCAGTACTTC. The variable domain in full, with the rest retrieved from reference TRBV28 and TRBJ2-5, is DVKVTQSSRYLVKRTGEKVFLECVQDMDHENMFWYRQDPGLGLRLIYFSYDVKMKEKGDIPEGYSVSREKKERFSLILESASTNQTSMYLCASSFPGGGDQETQYFGPGTRLLVL.

The V gene is TRBV5-6, the J gene TRBJ2-7, with TRBD1 matching over 10 bases. Germline values: CDR1 SGHDT, CDR2 YYEEEE. V shed 4 bases and J 4 bases; nucleotides not matched to a gene: 8. The CDR3 runs to 15 residues. CDR3 nucleotides: TGTGCCAGCAGCCAGATCGGACAGGGGGGTTACGAGCAGTACTTC. Amino acid sequence: CASSQIGQGGYEQYF.

The chain uses TRBV19 and TRBJ2-7; a possible D gene is TRBD2 (6 bases). Trimming took off 2 bases at V and 2 bases at J, with 13 bases between the two ends. The CDR3 has 15 residues. Germline-derived CDR1 and CDR2 are LNHDA and SQIVND (reference sequence). The CDR3 spells CASSISRRGTYEQYF. The CDR3 coding sequence is TGTGCCAGTAGTATATCTAGGCGGGGCACCTACGAGCAGTACTTC.

The chain employs TRBV11-3 and TRBJ1-3, with D possibly being TRBD1 (5 bases). This CDR3 is 15 amino acids long. Germline V lookup: CDR1 SGHNT, CDR2 YENEEA. Deletions cut 5 bases from V and 2 bases from J, with 13 bases between. CDR3 amino acids: CASSQGPPPGNTIYF. In nucleotides, the CDR3 is TGTGCCAGCAGCCAGGGACCCCCGCCTGGAAACACCATATATTTT.

This clone has only a few counts. The gene calls are TRBV12-2 and TRBJ1-1. TRBV12-2 is a pseudogene locus. The CDR3 consists of 12 residues. The DNA for the CDR3 is TGTGCCAACGGGGACCTGAACACTGAAGCTTTCTTT. It is translated as CANGDLNTEAFF.

J is TRBJ2-6 and V is TRBV19; D is unresolved. The CDR3 has 18 residues. With 4 bases removed from V and 0 bases from J, the gap between germline ends came to 16 bases. In germline, CDR1 is LNHDA, CDR2 SQIVND (reference sequence). The CDR3 nucleotides are TGTGCCAGTAGTAGGCCCTGGGTTCCATTCTCTGGGGCCAACGTCCTGACTTTC. Its protein product is CASSRPWVPFSGANVLTF. The full variable domain, rest sourced from reference TRBV19 and TRBJ2-6, is DGGITQSPKYLFRKEGQNVTLSCEQNLNHDAMYWYRQDPGQGLRLIYYSQIVNDFQKGDIAEGYSVSREKKESFPLTVTSAQKNPTAFYLCASSRPWVPFSGANVLTFGAGSRLTVL.

This chain uses TRBV27 with TRBJ2-3, with TRBD2 identical over 8 bases. CDR1 is MNHEY, CDR2 SMNVEV, per germline (reference sequence). V was clipped by 6 bases and J by 2 bases; unmatched bases: 4. The CDR3 totals 14 residues. Here the CDR3 DNA reads TGTGCCAGCAGCAGGACTAGCCTCACAGATACGCAGTATTTT. Protein product: CASSRTSLTDTQYF.

This clone was counted only a few times. The rearrangement joins TRBV9 to TRBJ1-1, with D tentatively TRBD1 (6 bases). Germline V lookup: CDR1 SGDLS, CDR2 YYNGEE. The CDR3 is made up of 15 amino acids. V lost 3 bases and J 5 bases, leaving 17 bases between the germline ends. CDR3 sequence reads: CASSGFRGGGTEAFF. The CDR3 DNA reads TGTGCCAGCAGCGGATTCAGGGGCGGGGGTACTGAAGCTTTCTTT. Complete variable domain (other parts from reference TRBV9 and TRBJ1-1): DSGVTQTPKHLITATGQRVTLRCSPRSGDLSVYWYQQSLDQGLQFLIQYYNGEERAKGNILERFSAQQFPDLHSELNLSSLELGDSALYFCASSGFRGGGTEAFFGQGTRLTVV.

The V call is TRBV4-1, the J call TRBJ2-6, with TRBD2 identical over 9 bases. V shed 2 bases and J 0 bases; nucleotides not matched to a gene: 5. Germline V gives CDR1 MGHRA, CDR2 YSYEKL. CDR3 length: 18 residues. CDR3: CASSQLAGPISGANVLTF. The CDR3 DNA is TGCGCCAGCAGCCAACTAGCGGGGCCAATCTCTGGGGCCAACGTCCTGACTTTC.

This clone has just a few counts. V is TRBV5-6 and J is TRBJ1-2; perhaps TRBD1 as D (5 bases). V was cut by 4 bases and J by 1 base, with 17 bases left in between. In germline, CDR1 is SGHDT, CDR2 YYEEEE. CDR3 length: 16 residues. CDR3 DNA: TGTGCCAGCAGCCCGCGACCCCCGGGGCTTAACTATGGCTACACCTTC. Amino acid sequence: CASSPRPPGLNYGYTF.

This chain uses TRBV28 with TRBJ1-2, with D tentatively TRBD1 (5 bases). The CDR3 spans 14 residues. The V gene's germline CDR1 is MDHEN and CDR2 SYDVKM. V dropped 7 bases and J dropped 6 bases, with 18 bases sitting between them. In DNA, the CDR3 is TGTGCCAGCATCCAAGCCGGGGCAGCCGATGGCTACACCTTC. This sequence encodes CASIQAGAADGYTF.

The chain carries TRBV7-9 and TRBJ1-5; D is unresolved. Between the trimmed V and J ends, which lost 3 bases and 6 bases, there was a span of 12 bases. In germline, CDR1 is SEHNR, CDR2 FQNEAQ (reference sequence). The CDR3 contains 14 residues. The CDR3 reads CASSFSGPSQPQHF. Written as DNA, the CDR3 is TGTGCCAGCAGCTTTTCGGGCCCTTCTCAGCCCCAGCATTTT.

The chain joins TRBV12-5 to TRBJ2-2; D might be TRBD1 or TRBD2, each matching 5 bases. V shed 8 bases and J shed 5 bases, with 18 bases lying between them. CDR1 LGHNT and CDR2 FRNRAP come from the germline V gene. This CDR3 is built from 15 residues. The CDR3, as DNA: TGTGCTAGTTCCTCAGGGCTAGCAGGGACCGGGGAGCTGTTTTTT. It is translated as CASSSGLAGTGELFF.

The CDR3 loop is CASSQVTSQTGELFF. The CDR3 DNA follows: TGTGCCAGCAGCCAAGTTACGTCTCAAACCGGGGAGCTGTTTTTT. The rearrangement links TRBV4-2 to TRBJ2-2, with D unclear. The CDR3 length is 15 residues. The germline V gene has CDR1 LGHNA and CDR2 YNFKEQ. V lost 1 base, J lost 5 bases, and 11 bases lay in between.

This clone turned up a few times. The chain links TRBV5-4 to TRBJ1-4; a weak D match, TRBD1 (5 bases). Germline assignment: CDR1 SGHNT and CDR2 YYREEE (reference sequence). The CDR3 contains 14 residues. The V end was cut by 1 base, the J end by 6 bases, with 10 bases between. The CDR3 coding sequence is TGTGCCAGCAGCTTGCCAGGGACGGATGAAAAACTGTTTTTT. Translation gives CASSLPGTDEKLFF.

The chain combines TRBV7-3 with TRBJ2-5; D gene uncertain. The length of the CDR3 is 13 residues. The V and J ends lost 4 bases and 5 bases respectively, with 11 bases between them. Germline-derived CDR1 and CDR2 are SGHTA and FQGTGA. The CDR3 nucleotides read TGTGCCAGCAGCTCCTCACTGTATGAGACCCAGTACTTC. Its translation: CASSSSLYETQYF.

This clone has only one observation. The CDR3 here is CASSLMGREFVDTQYF. In DNA, the CDR3 is TGTGCCAGCAGCTTAATGGGGCGGGAGTTTGTAGATACGCAGTATTTT. The chain is built from TRBV7-2 and TRBJ2-3; 7 bases fit TRBD2. This CDR3 is built from 16 residues. The germline V gene encodes CDR1 SGHTA and CDR2 FQGNSA. V gave up 2 bases and J gave up 5 bases; unmatched junction bases: 10. Variable domain in full (rest from reference TRBV7-2 and TRBJ2-3): GAGVSQSPSNKVTEKGKDVELRCDPISGHTALYWYRQSLGQGLEFLIYFQGNSAPDKSGLPSDRFSAERTGGSVSTLTIQRTQQEDSAVYLCASSLMGREFVDTQYFGPGTRLTVL.

The rearrangement joins TRBV5-6 to TRBJ1-2; D unresolved. The germline V and J ends were trimmed by 0 bases and 3 bases, with 0 bases remaining between them. There are 11 residues in the CDR3. The germline V gene encodes CDR1 SGHDT and CDR2 YYEEEE. CDR3 sequence (DNA): TGTGCCAGCAGCTTGGACTATGGCTACACCTTC. Its protein product is CASSLDYGYTF.

The V and J genes are TRBV9 and TRBJ1-1; TRBD1 is a possible D gene (5 bases). Germline V lookup: CDR1 SGDLS, CDR2 YYNGEE. Trimming took 4 bases from V and 1 from J, leaving 17 bases between them. The CDR3 sequence is 16 residues long. CDR3: CASSPPRELRNTEAFF. CDR3 coding DNA: TGTGCCAGCAGCCCACCCAGGGAGTTACGGAACACTGAAGCTTTCTTT.

The rearrangement links TRBV5-4 to TRBJ2-7; D is undetermined. The CDR3 extends over 14 amino acids. Trimming shortened V by 3 bases and J by 6 bases, and 16 bases separated the two germline ends. CDR1 SGHNT and CDR2 YYREEE come from the germline V gene (reference sequence). CDR3 loop: CASSSASKLSEQYF. In DNA form, the CDR3 reads TGTGCCAGCAGCTCGGCCTCCAAGTTAAGCGAGCAGTACTTC.

The chain carries TRBV4-3 and TRBJ2-5; no firm D call. The end of the DNA is better explained by TRBJ2-7, so the J call may be wrong. The length of the CDR3 is 16 residues. Germline V lookup: CDR1 LGHNA, CDR2 YSLEER. CDR3 nucleotides: TGCGCCAGCAGCCAAGATCACGCGACGCCTACCTACGAGCAGTACTTC. This sequence encodes CASSQDHATPTYEQYF.